The following is a T cell receptor beta chain sequence with its context. The antigen remains unidentified. Each replicate PCR on the sorted subsets used 200 ng DNA (about 30,000 T cell genomes). Profiling relied on immunoSEQ multiplex PCR, and the TCRdb table lists in-frame clones only, not all of them. The sample includes millions of clones, 85% to 95% seen only once; the top ten take 0.1% to 0.15%. This sample was taken from a study of shared clonotypes between healthy human individuals. Broader study findings: Across subsets, estimated richness was generally greater for naive than for memory populations. Across four donors, naive CD4 shared 5% to 6%, naive CD8 about 3.2%, memory CD4 roughly 2.1%, memory CD8 around 0.42%.

This sequence was found in a young man in good health. Material: naive CD4+ T cells sorted from blood. Subset here: CD45RA+ positively selected.

The CDR3 nucleotides read TGTGCCAGCAGCTTGTGGGACAGCAGGGTAGAAGCTTTCTTT. It codes for CASSLWDSRVEAFF. The rearrangement uses TRBV6-1 and TRBJ1-1, with 7 bases fitting TRBD1. The germline CDR1 and CDR2 sequences are MNHNS and SASEGT. V shed 6 bases, J shed 8 bases, and the junction held 12 bases outside the gene matches. The CDR3 sequence is 14 residues long.